The 17 T cell receptor beta chains in this list originate from one sample, sequenced in a study of beta chain features in type 1 diabetes. Every isolated RNA sample was fully reverse transcribed, so sequencing captured expressed TCRB transcripts. Profiling relied on immunoSEQ multiplex PCR, and the TCRdb table lists in-frame clones only, not all of them. The sample holds 850,000 to 900,000 clones, roughly 15% seen once. Sequenced input: naive CD4+ T cells from blood. These receptors originate from a young woman in good health.

The chain combines TRBV18 with TRBJ2-5; D is unclear. There are 13 residues in the CDR3. Germline values: CDR1 KGHSH, CDR2 LQKENI. V gave up 8 bases and J gave up 9 bases, with 19 bases separating them. The CDR3 reads CASARARMDPQYF. The CDR3 coding sequence is TGTGCCAGCGCTCGGGCCAGGATGGATCCCCAGTACTTC.

This rearrangement joins TRBV15 to TRBJ2-3; 7 bases agree with TRBD2. V dropped 6 bases and J dropped 3; count of bases not matched to a gene: 12. The CDR3 contains 16 residues. CDR1 LNHNV and CDR2 YYDKDF come from the germline V gene (reference sequence). The CDR3, as DNA: TGTGCCACCAGACCTCAGGGCGGGAGTTTTACAGATACGCAGTATTTT. Translating gives CATRPQGGSFTDTQYF.

Only a few counts were recorded for this clone. The J gene is TRBJ2-1, the V gene TRBV9; 14 positions agree with TRBD2. The CDR3 has 15 residues. Trimming at V came to 2 bases and at J to 8 bases, leaving 3 bases not matched to a gene. Germline V gene lookup returns CDR1 SGDLS and CDR2 YYNGEE. For the CDR3, the DNA is TGTGCCAGCAGCGTTGGGACTAGCGGGAGATATGAGCAGTTCTTC. Translation: CASSVGTSGRYEQFF.

The chain carries TRBV19 and TRBJ2-5; 9 nucleotides align to TRBD2. Germline V lookup: CDR1 LNHDA, CDR2 SQIVND (reference sequence). The CDR3 is 17 amino acids. V dropped 6 bases and J dropped 1; count of bases not matched to a gene: 12. The chain's CDR3 is CASSLLGLASSQETQYF. CDR3 nucleotide sequence: TGTGCCAGTAGCCTCCTCGGACTAGCGTCCTCCCAAGAGACCCAGTACTTC.

This clone was counted a few times. This chain uses TRBV28 with TRBJ2-6, with 9 bases aligning to TRBD2. Germline CDR1 and CDR2: MDHEN and SYDVKM. Trimming cost V 5 bases and J 0 bases; bases outside gene matches: 8. The CDR3 covers 18 residues. The CDR3 is CASSLAGHLNSGANVLTF. The CDR3 DNA is TGTGCCAGCAGTCTAGCGGGACACCTTAACTCTGGGGCCAACGTCCTGACTTTC.

The chain has TRBV6-6 and TRBJ1-2, with 9 bases matching TRBD1. This CDR3 contains 15 residues. Germline CDR1 is MNHNY and CDR2 is SVGAGI (reference sequence). Germline trimming cut 0 bases from V and 6 bases from J; bases unmatched to any gene: 5. The CDR3 region is CASSYSRDRVNGYTF. The CDR3 region has the DNA TGTGCCAGCAGTTACTCTCGGGACAGGGTTAATGGCTACACCTTC.

There are a few counts of this clone. This chain uses TRBV28 with TRBJ2-7; maybe TRBD1 (5 bases). From germline, CDR1 is MDHEN and CDR2 SYDVKM. V was pared by 3 bases and J by 0 bases, with 9 bases between. This CDR3 has 14 residues. CDR3 residues: CASSFPTDSYEQYF. The CDR3 DNA reads as TGTGCCAGCAGTTTCCCGACAGACTCCTACGAGCAGTACTTC.

This clone was recorded a few times. This sequence joins TRBV5-1 and TRBJ2-1; weak D call: TRBD1 (5 bases). Trimming removed 0 bases at V and 5 bases at J, with 9 bases between. This CDR3 has 14 residues. Looked up from germline, CDR1 is SGHRS and CDR2 is YFSETQ. CDR3 amino acids: CASSLGQLNNEQFF. The CDR3 coding sequence is TGCGCCAGCAGCTTGGGACAGTTGAACAATGAGCAGTTCTTC.

This clone has just a few counts. The genes are TRBV14 and TRBJ2-7; the match to TRBD2 covers 9 bases. V trimming: 4 bases; J trimming: 2 bases; junction bases outside the gene matches: 12. This CDR3 is built from 17 residues. Germline V gives CDR1 SGHDN, CDR2 FVKESK. The CDR3 loop is CASSPLRASGVTYEQYF. For the CDR3, the DNA is TGTGCCAGCAGCCCTCTACGGGCTAGCGGGGTCACCTACGAGCAGTACTTC.

Points on this clone: Relative to the germline gene, one junction end is altered; a read error may explain this. The chain uses TRBV28 and TRBJ1-1, with 10 bases lining up with TRBD1. This CDR3 has 16 amino acids. The germline gives CDR1 MDHEN, CDR2 SYDVKM. CDR3 bases: TGTGCCAGCAGTTTATTCCCGGGACAGGGGAACGCTGAAGCTTTCTTT. Translated: CASSLFPGQGNAEAFF. The variable domain in full, completed from reference TRBV28 and TRBJ1-1, reads DVKVTQSSRYLVKRTGEKVFLECVQDMDHENMFWYRQDPGLGLRLIYFSYDVKMKEKGDIPEGYSVSREKKERFSLILESASTNQTSMYLCASSLFPGQGNAEAFFGQGTRLTVV.

This clone was detected only a few times. The V gene is TRBV6-1, the J gene TRBJ1-4, with unresolved D. The germline V gene has CDR1 MNHNS and CDR2 SASEGT. The CDR3 sequence is 14 residues long. With 1 base removed from V and 3 bases from J, the gap between germline ends came to 6 bases. CDR3 amino acids: CASSEGLANEKLFF. The DNA for the CDR3 is TGTGCCAGCAGTGAAGGTCTGGCTAATGAAAAACTGTTTTTT.

The rearrangement uses TRBV15 and TRBJ2-2, with D hard to call. CDR3 size: 13 residues. With 1 base removed from V and 7 bases from J, the gap between germline ends came to 7 bases. Germline loops: CDR1 LNHNV, CDR2 YYDKDF (reference sequence). This chain's CDR3 is CATSRVPRGELFF. The CDR3, as DNA: TGTGCCACCAGCAGAGTACCTCGCGGGGAGCTGTTTTTT.

The chain has TRBV5-4 and TRBJ1-1; D unclear. Between the trimmed V and J ends, which lost 2 bases and 5 bases, there was a span of 10 bases. The germline CDR1 and CDR2 sequences are SGHNT and YYREEE (reference sequence). The CDR3 contains 13 residues. The CDR3 reads CASSLLVGTEAFF. The CDR3 coding sequence is TGTGCCAGCAGCTTACTTGTTGGGACTGAAGCTTTCTTT.

The chain couples TRBV15 to TRBJ1-5, with TRBD1 identical over 8 bases. The germline CDR1 and CDR2 sequences are LNHNV and YYDKDF (reference sequence). The CDR3 is 15 residues long. V lost 1 base, J lost 7 bases, and 6 bases stayed unmatched. CDR3: CATSRGQGAEQPQHF. CDR3 nucleotides: TGTGCCACCAGCAGAGGCCAGGGGGCCGAACAGCCCCAGCATTTT.

V usage is TRBV25-1 and J usage is TRBJ1-5, with D possibly matching TRBD1 (5 bases). CDR1 is MGHDK, CDR2 SYGVNS, per germline. With 2 bases removed from V and 2 bases from J, the gap between germline ends came to 7 bases. This CDR3 is 14 amino acids long. The CDR3 loop reads CASSEPGRNQPQHF. Here the CDR3 DNA reads TGTGCCAGCAGTGAACCAGGGCGCAATCAGCCCCAGCATTTT.

The table lists this clone with a few counts. The CDR3 DNA is TGTGCCAGCAGTCCCGAGACAGGGTGGGTTACCAAAAACATTCAGTACTTC. Translating it yields CASSPETGWVTKNIQYF. This chain joins TRBV28 and TRBJ2-4; TRBD1 matches 7 bases. CDR1 and CDR2 from the germline V gene are MDHEN and SYDVKM. The length of the CDR3 is 17 residues. V gave up 5 bases and J gave up 2 bases; unmatched junction bases: 12.

Only a few counts were recorded for this clone. The genes are TRBV13 and TRBJ2-5, with D tentatively TRBD2 (5 bases). V was clipped by 3 bases and J by 2 bases, with 10 bases between them. The germline CDR1 and CDR2 sequences are PRHDT and FYEKMQ (reference sequence). CDR3 length equals 14 residues. The CDR3 bases are TGTGCCAGCAGCTTCGGCACGGGGCAAGAGACCCAGTACTTC. It specifies CASSFGTGQETQYF.